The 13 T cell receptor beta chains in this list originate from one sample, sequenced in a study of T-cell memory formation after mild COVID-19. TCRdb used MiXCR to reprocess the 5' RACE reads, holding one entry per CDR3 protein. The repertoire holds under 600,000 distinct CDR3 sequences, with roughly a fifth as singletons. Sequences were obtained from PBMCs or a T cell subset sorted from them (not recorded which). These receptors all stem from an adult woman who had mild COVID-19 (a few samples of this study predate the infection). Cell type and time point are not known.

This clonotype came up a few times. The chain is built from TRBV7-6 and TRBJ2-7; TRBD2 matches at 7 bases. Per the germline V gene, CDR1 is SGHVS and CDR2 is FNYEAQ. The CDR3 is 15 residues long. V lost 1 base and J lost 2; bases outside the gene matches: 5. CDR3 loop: CASSLGASGTYEQYF. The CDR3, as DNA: TGTGCCAGCAGCTTAGGGGCTAGCGGTACCTACGAGCAGTACTTC.

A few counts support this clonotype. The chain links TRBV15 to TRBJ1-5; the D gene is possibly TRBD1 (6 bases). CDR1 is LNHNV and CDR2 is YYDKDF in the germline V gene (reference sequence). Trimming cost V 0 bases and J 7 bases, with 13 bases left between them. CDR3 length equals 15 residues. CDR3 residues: CATSRDSGVAQPQHF. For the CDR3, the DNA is TGTGCCACCAGCAGAGATTCAGGGGTTGCGCAGCCCCAGCATTTT.

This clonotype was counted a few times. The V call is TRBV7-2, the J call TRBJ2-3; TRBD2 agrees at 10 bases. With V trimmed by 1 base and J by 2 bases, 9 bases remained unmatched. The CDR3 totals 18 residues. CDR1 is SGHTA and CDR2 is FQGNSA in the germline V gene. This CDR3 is CASSLVRLAGGITDTQYF. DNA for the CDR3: TGTGCCAGCAGCTTAGTTAGATTAGCGGGGGGCATCACAGATACGCAGTATTTT.

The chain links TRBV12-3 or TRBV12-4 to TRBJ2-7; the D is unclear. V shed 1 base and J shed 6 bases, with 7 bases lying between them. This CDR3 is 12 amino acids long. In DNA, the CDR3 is TGTGCCAGCAGTTTAGGAATCAGCGAGCAGTACTTC. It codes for CASSLGISEQYF.

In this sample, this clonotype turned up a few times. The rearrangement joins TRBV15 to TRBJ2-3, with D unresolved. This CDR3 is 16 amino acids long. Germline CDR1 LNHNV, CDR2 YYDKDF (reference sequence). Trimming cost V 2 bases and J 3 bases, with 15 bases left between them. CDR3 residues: CATSRQLVRRTDTQYF. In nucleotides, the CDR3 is TGTGCCACCAGCAGACAGCTGGTAAGGCGGACAGATACGCAGTATTTT.

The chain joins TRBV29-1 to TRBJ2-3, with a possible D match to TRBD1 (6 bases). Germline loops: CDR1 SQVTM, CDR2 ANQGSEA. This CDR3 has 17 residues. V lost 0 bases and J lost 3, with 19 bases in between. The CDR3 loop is CSVEDPRSEGVTDTQYF. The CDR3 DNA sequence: TGCAGCGTTGAAGATCCTCGGTCCGAGGGGGTGACAGATACGCAGTATTTT.

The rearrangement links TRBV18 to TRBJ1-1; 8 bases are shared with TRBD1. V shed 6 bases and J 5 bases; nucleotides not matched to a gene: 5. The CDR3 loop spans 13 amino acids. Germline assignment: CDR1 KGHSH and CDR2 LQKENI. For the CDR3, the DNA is TGTGCCAGCTCGCGACAGGGGAAGACTGAAGCTTTCTTT. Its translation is CASSRQGKTEAFF.

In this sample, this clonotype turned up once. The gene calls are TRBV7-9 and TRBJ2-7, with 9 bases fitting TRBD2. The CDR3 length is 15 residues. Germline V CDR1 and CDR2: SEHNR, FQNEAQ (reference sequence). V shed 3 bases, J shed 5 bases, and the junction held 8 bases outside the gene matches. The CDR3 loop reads CASSFGRTSADEQYF. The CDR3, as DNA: TGTGCCAGCAGCTTCGGTAGGACTAGCGCTGACGAGCAGTACTTC.

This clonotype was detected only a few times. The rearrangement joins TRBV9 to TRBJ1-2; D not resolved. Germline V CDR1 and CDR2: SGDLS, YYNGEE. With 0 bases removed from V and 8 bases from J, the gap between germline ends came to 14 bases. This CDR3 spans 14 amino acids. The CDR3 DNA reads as TGTGCCAGCAGCGTAGATCCAGGACTGAGGGGCTACACCTTC. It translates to CASSVDPGLRGYTF.

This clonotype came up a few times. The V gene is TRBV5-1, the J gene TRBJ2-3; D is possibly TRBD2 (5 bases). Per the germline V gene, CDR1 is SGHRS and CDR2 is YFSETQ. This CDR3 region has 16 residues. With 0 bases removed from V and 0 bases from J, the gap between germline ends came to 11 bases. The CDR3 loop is CASSLDPAVSTDTQYF. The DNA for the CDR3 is TGCGCCAGCAGCTTGGATCCAGCGGTTAGCACAGATACGCAGTATTTT.

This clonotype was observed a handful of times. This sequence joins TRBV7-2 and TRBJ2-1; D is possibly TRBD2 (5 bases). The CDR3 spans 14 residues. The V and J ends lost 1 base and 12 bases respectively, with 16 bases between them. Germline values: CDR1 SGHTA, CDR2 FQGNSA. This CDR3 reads CASSLGGRAEGQFF. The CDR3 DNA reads TGTGCCAGCAGCTTAGGTGGTCGGGCCGAGGGGCAGTTCTTC.

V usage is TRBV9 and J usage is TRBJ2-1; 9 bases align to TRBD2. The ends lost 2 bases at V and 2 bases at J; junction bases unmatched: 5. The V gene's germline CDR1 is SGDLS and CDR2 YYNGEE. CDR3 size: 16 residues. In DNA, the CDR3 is TGTGCCAGCAGCGTTGGAGCGGGAGGCACCTACAATGAGCAGTTCTTC. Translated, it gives CASSVGAGGTYNEQFF.

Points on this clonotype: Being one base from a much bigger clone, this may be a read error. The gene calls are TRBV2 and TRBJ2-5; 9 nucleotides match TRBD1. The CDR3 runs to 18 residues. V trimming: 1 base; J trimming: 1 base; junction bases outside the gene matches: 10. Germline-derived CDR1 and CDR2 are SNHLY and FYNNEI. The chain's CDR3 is CASSEEEQGAVGQETQYF. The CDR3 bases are TGTGCCAGCAGTGAAGAGGAACAGGGGGCGGTCGGCCAAGAGACCCAGTACTTC. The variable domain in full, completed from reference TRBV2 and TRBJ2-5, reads EPEVTQTPSHQVTQMGQEVILRCVPISNHLYFYWYRQILGQKVEFLVSFYNNEISEKSEIFDDQFSVERPDGSNFTLKIRSTKLEDSAMYFCASSEEEQGAVGQETQYFGPGTRLLVL.